This record covers a single TCR beta chain. This clonotype was counted between two and nine times. What antigen it recognizes has not been identified. Base qualities are missing; no much larger clone stands one base away. This entry comes from a study of T cell repertoires in cytomegalovirus infection (dated by TCRdb to between 2017 and 2020). Regarding the complete study: Donor HLA type was relevant to the analysis, as public TCR beta signatures indicated carriage of CMV infection together with the matching HLA type. General findings and caveats noted by the study authors: Cumulative frequency of public TCR beta family members discriminated carriers of CMV infection plus the relevant HLA type in this cohort and an independent roughly 330-donor cohort. The ex vivo response was dominated by HLA-C-restricted CMV-specific TCR beta clonotypes, which also provided the single most frequent clonotype in two of eight donors.

Sequencer: Illumina HiSeq 1500. TCRdb reran the public reads through fastp at Q25 and MiXCR, keeping productive beta chains. Identical CDR3 protein sequences are pooled into one entry, listed with their most common genes and DNA. This sample is represented by 250,000 to 300,000 distinct CDR3 sequences; more than 20% of them were singletons. About 15% of the sample goes to the ten largest clones. The junction shows trimming of 6 bases on V and 9 bases on J, and the gene matches do not reach 5 bases of it. Reading the germline V gene gives CDR1 ENHRY and CDR2 SYGVKD. The CDR3 runs 15 amino acids, cysteine and phenylalanine included. Just the 45-base CDR3 DNA is kept, in frame starting at base 1.

The chain is encoded by TRBV10-3 joined to TRBJ2-1; 16 middle bases align to TRBD2. This TCR derives from a human donor in good health (CMV status not recorded). Some clones in this sample may be carry-over from other donors' samples. The specimen sequenced was PBMCs. The nucleotide sequence is TGTGCCATCAGCCAGGGACTAGCGGGGGGGGGTGAGCAGTTCTTC. This sequence encodes CAISQGLAGGGEQFF.